This TCR beta chain was observed in a study of OX40 agonist ivuxolimab in advanced cancers. Study-level information: The mean age was roughly 60 years, ranging from 23 to 79, with under 90% of participants male. Three patients, one with hepatocellular carcinoma and two with cutaneous melanoma, achieved partial responses.

Profiled with immunoSEQ multiplex PCR; TCRdb holds only in-frame clones, not every one. Altogether fewer than 14,000 clones are present, about 85% being singletons, with the ten largest covering roughly 14%. Peripheral blood came from all dose cohorts at three timepoints. This clone was recorded once. The antigen is unknown. The length of the CDR3 is 15 residues. The germline V and J ends were trimmed by 1 base and 0 bases, with 7 bases remaining between them. CDR1 and CDR2 from the germline V gene are LNHDA and SQIVND (reference sequence). Whole-study results and caveats: Nonresponders included some who also had low normalized T-cell clonal expansion.

The sample here was CD4+ or CD8+ T cells sorted from blood, taken in a trial of the OX40 agonist ivuxolimab. The source is an adult with an advanced solid tumor such as melanoma, head and neck, liver or kidney cancer. The chain employs TRBV19 and TRBJ1-5; D call uncertain. In nucleotides, the CDR3 is TGTGCCAGTAGTATAGTCGCGGCTAGCAATCAGCCCCAGCATTTT. It translates to CASSIVAASNQPQHF.